The 14 T cell receptor beta chains below come from one sample, sequenced in a study of T cells after yellow fever vaccination. TCRdb reprocessed the 5' RACE reads with MiXCR, giving one entry per CDR3 protein. The sample contains about 360,000 distinct CDR3 sequences, more than 5.5% of which appear only once. Material: PBMCs, obtained 5 days after the yellow fever booster vaccination. These receptors were collected from a man aged 25 to 40 who received the YFV17D yellow fever vaccine.

Ten or more counts support this clonotype. This chain uses TRBV7-8 with TRBJ2-7; D remains ambiguous. CDR1 is SGHVS, CDR2 FQNEAQ, per germline. The V end was cut by 1 base, the J end by 4 bases, with 11 bases between. The CDR3 spans 14 residues. CDR3: CASSLGDGPYEQYF. In nucleotides, the CDR3 is TGTGCCAGCAGCTTAGGAGATGGGCCTTACGAGCAGTACTTC.

The table lists this clonotype with many counts. The V and J genes are TRBV5-4 and TRBJ2-1, with 8 bases lining up with TRBD1. Trimming took 2 bases from V and 9 from J; bases not matched to a gene: 1. The CDR3 has 12 residues. Germline-derived CDR1 and CDR2 are SGHNT and YYREEE (reference sequence). For the CDR3, the DNA is TGTGCCAGCAGCTTAGGACAGGGTGAGCAGTTCTTC. Its protein is CASSLGQGEQFF.

This clonotype turned up a few times. V gene TRBV5-1 combines with J gene TRBJ2-6, with 10 positions matching TRBD1. Germline V lookup: CDR1 SGHRS, CDR2 YFSETQ. V lost 4 bases, J lost 0 bases, and 13 bases stayed unmatched. This CDR3 region has 20 residues. The CDR3 sequence is CASSHDSGQGVFSGANVLTF. The CDR3 DNA reads TGCGCCAGCAGCCACGACTCCGGACAGGGGGTCTTCTCTGGGGCCAACGTCCTGACTTTC.

The rearrangement uses TRBV29-1 and TRBJ2-3; tentatively, D is TRBD1 (6 bases). This CDR3 has 13 residues. Germline CDR1 is SQVTM and CDR2 is ANQGSEA. The ends were cut back, 4 bases at V and 3 bases at J, with 11 bases in the middle. CDR3 amino acids: CSVVVGATDTQYF. The CDR3 DNA reads as TGCAGCGTTGTGGTGGGGGCAACAGATACGCAGTATTTT.

A note on this clonotype: With only one base between it and a far larger clone, this is likely a read error. The CDR3 region is CASSSGLAGADTRYF. Here the CDR3 DNA reads TGTGCCAGCAGTTCCGGACTAGCGGGCGCAGATACGCGGTATTTT. The chain combines TRBV12-3 or TRBV12-4 with TRBJ2-3, with 11 bases matching TRBD2. The CDR3 has 15 residues.

This clonotype was counted a few times. The V gene is TRBV7-8, the J gene TRBJ2-7; 7 bases map to TRBD2. The germline gives CDR1 SGHVS, CDR2 FQNEAQ. The J segment lost 1 base and the V segment lost 5 bases, leaving 11 bases of the junction unmatched. The CDR3 runs to 16 residues. For the CDR3, the DNA is TGTGCCAGCAGCCCCCTCGGGGAGGGGTATTCCTACGAGCAGTACTTC. This sequence encodes CASSPLGEGYSYEQYF.

The chain uses TRBV5-6 and TRBJ2-7, with 9 bases fitting TRBD2. V was clipped by 3 bases and J by 0 bases; unmatched bases: 7. Germline loops: CDR1 SGHDT, CDR2 YYEEEE. This CDR3 is built from 16 residues. CDR3 DNA sequence: TGTGCCAGCAGCTGGGGGAGCGGGAGGTCCTCCTACGAGCAGTACTTC. This sequence encodes CASSWGSGRSSYEQYF.

This clonotype has a count of ten or more. This chain uses TRBV18 with TRBJ2-7, with D possibly being TRBD2 (5 bases). The V gene's germline CDR1 is KGHSH and CDR2 LQKENI. This CDR3 is 14 amino acids long. With 6 bases removed from V and 3 bases from J, the gap between germline ends came to 15 bases. Here the CDR3 reads CASSTSASNYEQYF. In DNA, the CDR3 is TGTGCCAGCTCGACCAGTGCTAGCAACTACGAGCAGTACTTC.

The rearrangement links TRBV20-1 to TRBJ2-1, with D perhaps given as TRBD1 or TRBD2 (5 bases each). V lost 6 bases and J lost 4, with 16 bases in between. Germline CDR1 and CDR2: DFQATT and SNEGSKA (reference sequence). The CDR3 loop spans 14 amino acids. The CDR3 reads CSAPSRGRYNEQFF. CDR3 in DNA: TGCAGTGCCCCCTCTCGGGGCCGGTACAATGAGCAGTTCTTC.

This clonotype was counted ten times or more. The V gene is TRBV7-8, the J gene TRBJ2-1, with 8 bases matching TRBD2. The CDR3 length is 20 residues. Germline values: CDR1 SGHVS, CDR2 FQNEAQ. V trimming: 2 bases; J trimming: 1 base; junction bases outside the gene matches: 16. DNA of the CDR3: TGTGCCAGCAGCTTAAGGGAGACCGGGACTAGGAACCGGTCCTACAATGAGCAGTTCTTC. Protein product: CASSLRETGTRNRSYNEQFF. The full variable domain, completed using reference TRBV7-8 and TRBJ2-1, is GAGVSQSPRYKVAKRGQDVALRCDPISGHVSLFWYQQALGQGPEFLTYFQNEAQLDKSGLPSDRFFAERPEGSVSTLKIQRTQQEDSAVYLCASSLRETGTRNRSYNEQFFGPGTRLTVL.

This clonotype was seen many times. This sequence joins TRBV7-2 and TRBJ2-3; 12 nucleotides line up with TRBD2. Germline-derived CDR1 and CDR2 are SGHTA and FQGNSA. The CDR3 extends over 16 amino acids. J gave up 6 bases and V 3 bases, and 7 bases lay outside the gene matches. The CDR3 sequence is CASSFGSSGRADTQYF. The CDR3 nucleotides read TGTGCCAGCAGCTTCGGCTCTAGCGGGAGGGCGGATACGCAGTATTTT.

This clonotype was detected ten times or more. The J gene is TRBJ1-4, the V gene TRBV15, with 9 bases aligning to TRBD1. After removal of 3 bases from V and 8 bases from J, the junction contained 4 bases not matched to a gene. The length of the CDR3 is 14 residues. Germline CDR1 reads LNHNV; CDR2 reads YYDKDF (reference sequence). CDR3 sequence reads: CATSRDRGVEKLFF. The CDR3 nucleotides read TGTGCCACCAGCAGGGACAGGGGTGTGGAAAAACTGTTTTTT.

This clonotype has ten or more counts. V gene TRBV24-1 combines with J gene TRBJ2-3; a possible D gene is TRBD2 (6 bases). The CDR3 loop spans 17 amino acids. CDR1 KGHDR and CDR2 SFDVKD come from the germline V gene. V gave up 1 base and J gave up 2 bases, with 15 bases separating them. CDR3 DNA sequence: TGTGCCACCAGTGATTTCCCAGGGCGGGGATCCACAGATACGCAGTATTTT. It translates to CATSDFPGRGSTDTQYF.

This clonotype was seen many times. The rearrangement links TRBV6-2 or TRBV6-3 to TRBJ2-2; D may be TRBD2 (7 bases). Germline V gives CDR1 MNHEY, CDR2 SVGEGT. Between the trimmed V and J ends, which lost 7 bases and 2 bases, there was a span of 11 bases. This CDR3 has 14 residues. The CDR3 region is CASKRDINTGELFF. CDR3 DNA: TGTGCCAGCAAGCGGGACATCAACACCGGGGAGCTGTTTTTT.